This T cell receptor (beta chain) originates from a study of blood T cells in healthy people across ages (dated by TCRdb to about 2015). With regard to the full study: In model experiments, roughly one uniquely barcoded TCR beta cDNA molecule per two T cells was captured by template switching. The donors were divided into four age groups: young (average approximately 15 years), middle-aged (approximately 41), aged (around 67) and long-lived (roughly 88). The study analyzed two additional independent replicas of 1 million unique cDNA reads from the same blood draw for two donors, one aged 18 to 29 and one aged 80 or older. To avoid experimental bias, donors of different ages were spread randomly across the sequencing lanes. To track age-related changes in TCR beta repertoire diversity, the study relied on deep sequencing normalized with unique cDNA molecular identifiers. The full study reports these points: Estimates of total diversity based on one million sequenced T cells were considered lower bounds and underestimates. The long-lived group showed more naive CD4+ T cells, fewer expanded clones and increased TCR diversity than the aged group, suggesting age selection. Conclusive comparison of naive and antigen-experienced compartments was prevented by the profiling of bulk unsorted PBMCs. Because the CMV infection status of the donors was unknown, age-related changes in expanded clonotypes may potentially have been confounded. Observed TCR beta diversity correlated strongly with the percentage of naive T cells measured by flow cytometry. Observed TCR beta diversity per million T cells fell roughly linearly with age, and a significant reduction was already apparent by age around 36.

This clonotype was recorded a few times. Its target antigen remains unknown. Within one base of it there is no much larger clone, and no base qualities were kept. Donors were about 36 systemically healthy Caucasian individuals from Russia aged roughly 6 to 90 years. Around 10 milliliters of peripheral blood were collected from each donor into EDTA-treated Vacutainer tubes. PBMCs were isolated by Ficoll-Paque density-gradient centrifugation, with at least 7 million obtained per sample. Trizol reagent was used to extract total RNA from PBMCs, with at least 6 micrograms per sample. For every donor, an aliquot of PBMCs went through flow cytometry to measure the percentages of naive CD45RAhigh/CD27high T cells. The library was obtained by 5' RACE. The sequencer was an Illumina HiSeq 2500. The second PCR ran for about 6 to 12 cycles and used a J-beta primer mix along with a sample-barcoded 5' primer. Each TCR beta cDNA molecule received a unique molecular identifier from a template-switch 5' adaptor carrying 12 random nucleotides. At least 2.5 million CDR3-containing paired-end reads were obtained from each sample. First-strand cDNA was synthesized from all RNA with the Mint cDNA synthesis kit, primed by a TRBC-specific oligonucleotide. After uracil-DNA glycosylase treatment, a first 18-cycle PCR used universal primers M1SS and BC2_uni_R on all cDNA. The published analysis was carried out like this. For normalization, 1 million high-quality reads, each with a distinct molecular identifier, were randomly selected from each sample. Instead of being binned into consensus sequences, reads that shared molecular identifiers were thrown out. MiTCR, with a Q25 quality threshold and the strictest error-elimination algorithm, was used for CDR3 identification, clonotype clustering and error correction. A nonparametric unseen species model with Euler transformation was used to estimate lower-bound total TCR beta diversity. Using fastp at Q25 and MiXCR, TCRdb reprocessed the public reads and kept productive beta chains. Every CDR3 protein is listed once, alongside the most common genes and DNA of its rows. The V and J calls come from TCRdb's annotation, not from the publication. A total of 700,000 or so distinct CDR3 sequences appear in this sample, around 43% of them only once. In total, the top ten clones hold 25% to 30% of the sample.

Sequencing used blood. This TCR was recovered from a man at least 80 years old in good health.

Here the CDR3 is given as CSAQTPFPTSGIGHEQFF. The bases are TGCAGTGCTCAAACTCCCTTCCCGACTAGCGGGATTGGGCATGAGCAGTTCTTC. This chain is built from TRBV20-1 and TRBJ2-1; TRBD2 fits 11 bases in the junction. CDR1 and CDR2 (DFQATT, SNEGSKA) derive from the germline V gene (reference sequence). The CDR3 spans 18 residues, from the cysteine through the phenylalanine. The retained sequence is limited to the CDR3, 54 bases, with the frame set at the first base. At the junction V is shortened by 5 bases and J by 8 bases; bases outside the gene matches: 20.